Only a few counts were recorded for the clone carrying this T cell receptor beta chain. Reverse transcribing all isolated RNA meant expressed TCRB transcripts were sequenced. Generated by immunoSEQ multiplex PCR, the TCRdb table keeps only in-frame clones and is missing some. Of some 230,000 clones detected, roughly 9.6% appear once; the ten largest clones hold under 0.045%. The trim removed 11 bases at V and 1 base at J, leaving 17 bases unmatched. This CDR3 has 17 amino acids. CDR1 and CDR2 (germline): SEHNR, FQNEAQ (reference sequence). This entry is derived from a study of beta chain features in type 1 diabetes.

The clonotype was recovered from a woman aged 18-30 years in good health. The sample was naive CD4+ T cells from blood. The chain employs TRBV7-9 and TRBJ1-2; 9 bases align to TRBD1. CDR3 sequence (DNA): TGTGCCGGCAAGGGGAGCCGGGACAGGGATCTTAACTATGGCTACACCTTC. Translating gives CAGKGSRDRDLNYGYTF.